This T cell receptor beta chain is drawn from a study of a mutant IDH1 vaccine in newly diagnosed glioma. Study-wide results and limits: Seemingly, pseudoprogression had no relation to changes in the top peripheral T cell clonotypes.

This clone appeared once. Its antigen is not identified. TCRdb's copy holds only in-frame clones and misses some; the assay was immunoSEQ multiplex PCR. The sample yields tens of thousands of clones, about 81% seen once. The CDR3 is 16 residues long. Germline assignment: CDR1 SEHNR and CDR2 FQNEAQ (reference sequence). V was pared by 6 bases and J by 5 bases, with 23 bases between. Time point meaning: week 47, end of study. Each dose of the vaccine consisted of 300 ug of mutant IDH1 20-mer peptide, with topical imiquimod. Sequences were derived from PBMCs, sampled from a glioma patient whose treatment included an IDH1 peptide vaccine. This TCR derives from a man in his forties with glioma. This chain connects TRBV7-9 to TRBJ2-7; possibly TRBD1 for D (5 bases). CDR3 nucleotide sequence: TGTGCCAGCAGTCCACTAAACTGGGGCGTATCTCACGAGCAGTACTTC. Protein: CASSPLNWGVSHEQYF.